Below, 31 T cell receptor beta chains from the same sample are listed, as sequenced in a study of cytomegalovirus exposure and HLA in healthy donors. The PCR was carried out with 60 Vbeta primers and 13 Jbeta primers. The table came from immunoSEQ multiplex PCR; TCRdb's copy has only in-frame clones and leaves some out. This sample has 150,000 to 200,000 clones, with 80% to 90% found just once. Sequenced input: PBMCs. These TCRs come from a woman aged 18-29 years in good health and CMV-seronegative.

This clone was recorded once. The V call is TRBV5-5, the J call TRBJ2-5; tentative D call: TRBD1 (5 bases). Germline V lookup: CDR1 SGHKS, CDR2 YYEKEE (reference sequence). The CDR3 runs 12 residues. Trimming pared 0 bases from V and 5 bases from J, leaving 5 bases between. CDR3 DNA sequence: TGTGCCAGCAGCTTGGAGGGGGAGACCCAGTACTTC. It yields the protein CASSLEGETQYF.

This clone was counted a single time. V is TRBV19 and J is TRBJ2-1, with 8 bases identical to TRBD2. Germline V gives CDR1 LNHDA, CDR2 SQIVND (reference sequence). V was pared by 0 bases and J by 3 bases, with 1 base of the junction left unmatched. CDR3 length equals 15 residues. The CDR3 bases are TGTGCCAGTAGTATAGACGGGAGGGGCTACAATGAGCAGTTCTTC. Translation gives CASSIDGRGYNEQFF.

This CDR3 reads CASSEDIYEQYF. The DNA for the CDR3 is TGTGCCAGCAGTGAAGACATCTACGAGCAGTACTTC. V usage is TRBV6-1 and J usage is TRBJ2-7; D not certain. This CDR3 spans 12 amino acids. Germline V gene lookup returns CDR1 MNHNS and CDR2 SASEGT. Trimming stripped 1 base from V and 3 bases from J, with 4 bases between.

This clone was seen a few times. The chain couples TRBV6-5 to TRBJ1-5, with 7 bases fitting TRBD1. Germline V gene lookup returns CDR1 MNHEY and CDR2 SVGAGI. Trimming cost V 6 bases and J 3 bases; bases outside gene matches: 5. This CDR3 spans 14 amino acids. The CDR3 protein is CASRTGAFNQPQHF. The CDR3 nucleotides read TGTGCCAGCAGAACAGGGGCGTTCAATCAGCCCCAGCATTTT.

This chain joins TRBV28 and TRBJ2-3; D possibly corresponds to TRBD1 (5 bases). This CDR3 contains 15 residues. The V end lost 4 bases, the J end lost 4 bases, and 15 bases lay between the germline ends. CDR1 and CDR2 (germline): MDHEN, SYDVKM. The CDR3 loop reads CASSWAGQGADTQYF. The DNA for the CDR3 is TGTGCCAGCAGTTGGGCTGGGCAGGGTGCAGATACGCAGTATTTT.

The V call is TRBV4-1, the J call TRBJ2-3, with a tentative D call TRBD1 (6 bases). This CDR3 has 14 amino acids. CDR1 and CDR2 from the germline V gene are MGHRA and YSYEKL. Deletions cut 4 bases from V and 0 bases from J, with 8 bases between. CDR3 residues: CASSPGQSTDTQYF. CDR3 coding DNA: TGCGCCAGCAGCCCTGGACAGAGCACAGATACGCAGTATTTT.

The gene calls are TRBV5-4 and TRBJ2-7, with D maybe TRBD1 (6 bases). This CDR3 region has 14 residues. The V gene lost 4 bases and the J gene lost 4 bases, with 15 bases spanning the gap. From germline, CDR1 is SGHNT and CDR2 YYREEE (reference sequence). The CDR3 spells CASSPPDRDYEQYF. The CDR3 nucleotides read TGTGCCAGCAGCCCCCCGGACAGAGATTACGAGCAGTACTTC.

The sample holds one count of this clone. The rearrangement uses TRBV29-1 and TRBJ2-2; 7 positions match TRBD2. Germline V gene lookup returns CDR1 SQVTM and CDR2 ANQGSEA. The CDR3 covers 13 residues. J gave up 3 bases and V 6 bases, and 4 bases lay outside the gene matches. The CDR3 reads CSVWGGYTGELFF. The CDR3 region has the DNA TGCAGCGTGTGGGGGGGGTACACCGGGGAGCTGTTTTTT.

The CDR3 loop reads CASSLEGGSTYEQYF. The CDR3 nucleotides read TGTGCCAGCAGCTTAGAAGGCGGGTCCACCTACGAGCAGTACTTC. V usage is TRBV7-6 and J usage is TRBJ2-7; tentative D call: TRBD2 (5 bases). Trimming took 1 base from V and 2 from J, leaving 12 bases between them. The CDR3 is 15 residues long. Per germline, CDR1 SGHVS and CDR2 FNYEAQ.

This clone has just a few counts. The genes are TRBV12-5 and TRBJ1-5; perhaps TRBD1 as D (6 bases). V lost 1 base to trimming and J lost 5 bases, with 9 bases between them. CDR1 and CDR2 (germline): LGHNT, FRNRAP. This CDR3 is built from 14 residues. CDR3 amino acids: CASGLDRAHQPQHF. The CDR3 nucleotides are TGTGCTAGTGGTTTGGACAGGGCCCATCAGCCCCAGCATTTT.

V and J are TRBV6-1 and TRBJ1-5, with D hard to call. The CDR3 spans 15 residues. The ends were cut back, 1 base at V and 5 bases at J, with 12 bases in the middle. Germline assignment: CDR1 MNHNS and CDR2 SASEGT. The CDR3 reads CASSEDAERYQPQHF. Here the CDR3 DNA reads TGTGCCAGCAGTGAAGACGCAGAAAGATATCAGCCCCAGCATTTT.

V gene TRBV2 combines with J gene TRBJ2-1; TRBD2 matches at 11 bases. V shed 8 bases and J 7 bases; nucleotides not matched to a gene: 4. The CDR3 sequence is 13 residues long. The germline V gene encodes CDR1 SNHLY and CDR2 FYNNEI. CDR3 nucleotide sequence: TGTGCCAGCGCTAGCGGGAGGTGGAATGAGCAGTTCTTC. The encoded protein is CASASGRWNEQFF. The full variable domain, its missing parts supplied by reference TRBV2 and TRBJ2-1, is EPEVTQTPSHQVTQMGQEVILRCVPISNHLYFYWYRQILGQKVEFLVSFYNNEISEKSEIFDDQFSVERPDGSNFTLKIRSTKLEDSAMYFCASASGRWNEQFFGPGTRLTVL.

V and J are TRBV28 and TRBJ2-3; TRBD2 agrees at 10 bases. From germline, CDR1 is MDHEN and CDR2 SYDVKM. This CDR3 has 16 amino acids. J lost 2 bases, V lost 6 bases, and 8 bases had no gene match. CDR3 DNA: TGTGCCAGCAGAGACAGCGGGAGGGTTTACACAGATACGCAGTATTTT. Its protein is CASRDSGRVYTDTQYF.

The CDR3 DNA follows: TGTGCCAGTAGTTTTTCTAGCGGAAGCACAGATACGCAGTATTTT. Translating it yields CASSFSSGSTDTQYF. The J gene is TRBJ2-3, the V gene TRBV19, with 7 bases lining up with TRBD2. The CDR3 contains 15 residues. Trimming took 5 bases from V and 0 from J; bases not matched to a gene: 5. The germline V gene encodes CDR1 LNHDA and CDR2 SQIVND (reference sequence).

The chain carries TRBV15 and TRBJ1-5, with TRBD1 identical over 11 bases. Looked up from germline, CDR1 is LNHNV and CDR2 is YYDKDF (reference sequence). CDR3 length: 15 residues. V lost 4 bases, J lost 7 bases, and 6 bases stayed unmatched. The CDR3 DNA follows: TGTGCCACCAGCACCGGACAGGGGGCCTGGCAGCCCCAGCATTTT. Translation gives CATSTGQGAWQPQHF.

The V and J genes are TRBV4-2 and TRBJ2-1; TRBD2 matches 9 bases. After removal of 1 base from V and 5 bases from J, the junction contained 12 bases not matched to a gene. Germline V gives CDR1 LGHNA, CDR2 YNFKEQ. This CDR3 is 18 amino acids long. CDR3 coding DNA: TGTGCCAGCAGCCAAGTTCTCGGGCGGGGACTAGCCCACAATGAGCAGTTCTTC. Amino acids: CASSQVLGRGLAHNEQFF.

The sample holds a few counts of this clone. The gene calls are TRBV27 and TRBJ1-5, with D perhaps TRBD1 (6 bases). There are 14 residues in the CDR3. Germline CDR1 is MNHEY and CDR2 is SMNVEV (reference sequence). The ends were cut back, 2 bases at V and 7 bases at J, with 12 bases in the middle. The CDR3 region is CASSLGTNAQPQHF. In DNA, the CDR3 is TGTGCCAGCAGTTTAGGGACAAATGCGCAGCCCCAGCATTTT.

This chain links TRBV7-9 with TRBJ1-3; D remains unclear. CDR3 size: 14 residues. Germline V CDR1 and CDR2: SEHNR, FQNEAQ (reference sequence). Trimming took 1 base from V and 3 from J, leaving 7 bases between them. The CDR3 region is CASSLVTFGNTIYF. Here the CDR3 DNA reads TGTGCCAGCAGCTTAGTGACATTTGGAAACACCATATATTTT.

V usage is TRBV4-1 and J usage is TRBJ2-7; weak D call: TRBD2 (6 bases). CDR1 MGHRA and CDR2 YSYEKL come from the germline V gene. The CDR3 contains 17 residues. Trimming cost V 0 bases and J 1 base, with 16 bases left between them. CDR3 DNA sequence: TGCGCCAGCAGCCAAGAGTTCGGCGGGGATTGGTCCTACGAGCAGTACTTC. It specifies CASSQEFGGDWSYEQYF.

The V call is TRBV6-6, the J call TRBJ2-5, with a possible D match to TRBD1 (7 bases). Germline V gene lookup returns CDR1 MNHNY and CDR2 SVGAGI (reference sequence). V lost 6 bases, J lost 1 base, and 15 bases lay in between. This CDR3 has 15 amino acids. The CDR3 sequence is CASSPGGPRQETQYF. As DNA, the CDR3 is TGTGCCAGCAGCCCAGGGGGGCCCCGCCAAGAGACCCAGTACTTC.

V usage is TRBV5-1 and J usage is TRBJ2-3; 9 bases fit TRBD1. J lost 2 bases, V lost 3 bases, and 7 bases had no gene match. Germline CDR1 reads SGHRS; CDR2 reads YFSETQ. The CDR3 length is 16 residues. The CDR3 coding sequence is TGCGCCAGCAGCTCCTCCTTACAGGGGGCCACAGATACGCAGTATTTT. Translated, it gives CASSSSLQGATDTQYF.

The chain carries TRBV6-5 and TRBJ1-2; TRBD1 is a possible D gene (5 bases). In germline, CDR1 is MNHEY, CDR2 SVGAGI. Trimming took off 6 bases at V and 7 bases at J, with 15 bases between the two ends. CDR3 length: 13 amino acids. The CDR3 spells CASSPLVTAGYTF. In nucleotides, the CDR3 is TGTGCCAGCAGCCCACTCGTGACAGCTGGCTACACCTTC.

V gene TRBV6-5 combines with J gene TRBJ2-5; 8 nucleotides line up with TRBD2. The last part of the DNA fits TRBJ2-7 better; the J call may be wrong. This CDR3 region has 13 residues. The germline V gene encodes CDR1 MNHEY and CDR2 SVGAGI. CDR3 in amino acids: CASGLANSYEQYF. The CDR3 nucleotides read TGTGCCAGCGGACTAGCAAACTCCTACGAGCAGTACTTC.

The J gene is TRBJ2-2, the V gene TRBV18, with 11 bases identical to TRBD1. This CDR3 is built from 15 residues. After removal of 5 bases from V and 4 bases from J, the junction contained 3 bases not matched to a gene. CDR1 is KGHSH, CDR2 LQKENI, per germline. CDR3 region: CASSRTGGGTGELFF. CDR3 DNA sequence: TGTGCCAGCTCAAGGACAGGGGGCGGCACCGGGGAGCTGTTTTTT. Complete variable domain (other parts from reference TRBV18 and TRBJ2-2): NAGVMQNPRHLVRRRGQEARLRCSPMKGHSHVYWYRQLPEEGLKFMVYLQKENIIDESGMPKERFSAEFPKEGPSILRIQQVVRGDSAAYFCASSRTGGGTGELFFGEGSRLTVL.

CDR3 coding DNA: TGTGCCAGCAGCGTATGGAGCGGGACGGATACGCAGTATTTT. The encoded protein is CASSVWSGTDTQYF. V usage is TRBV9 and J usage is TRBJ2-3, with 7 bases fitting TRBD2. V lost 1 base to trimming and J lost 6 bases; unmatched junction nucleotides: 5. CDR1 and CDR2 (germline): SGDLS, YYNGEE. This CDR3 comprises 14 residues.

The chain links TRBV27 to TRBJ2-7; D may be TRBD1 (7 bases). CDR1 MNHEY and CDR2 SMNVEV come from the germline V gene (reference sequence). With 4 bases removed from V and 1 base from J, the gap between germline ends came to 14 bases. This CDR3 is built from 15 residues. The CDR3 spells CASSWDSGGSYEQYF. Written as DNA, the CDR3 is TGTGCCAGCAGTTGGGACAGTGGAGGGTCCTACGAGCAGTACTTC.

This chain connects TRBV11-2 to TRBJ2-7; TRBD2 aligns across 11 bases. CDR3 length: 15 residues. Germline values: CDR1 SGHAT, CDR2 FQNNGV. Losses at the gene ends were 5 bases for V and 2 bases for J; bases not matched to a gene: 5. The CDR3 region is CASSRSGGAPYEQYF. Written as DNA, the CDR3 is TGTGCCAGCAGCCGTAGCGGGGGGGCCCCCTACGAGCAGTACTTC. Full variable domain (missing parts from reference TRBV11-2 and TRBJ2-7): EAGVAQSPRYKIIEKRQSVAFWCNPISGHATLYWYQQILGQGPKLLIQFQNNGVVDDSQLPKDRFSAERLKGVDSTLKIQPAKLEDSAVYLCASSRSGGAPYEQYFGPGTRLTVT.

V is TRBV19 and J is TRBJ1-6, with a tentative D call TRBD1 (5 bases). The length of the CDR3 is 14 residues. The germline V and J ends were trimmed by 9 bases and 9 bases, with 18 bases remaining between them. The V gene's germline CDR1 is LNHDA and CDR2 SQIVND (reference sequence). Here the CDR3 reads CASHDRGTLSPLHF. DNA for the CDR3: TGTGCCAGCCACGACCGCGGGACCCTTTCACCCCTCCACTTT.

This chain uses TRBV6-1 with TRBJ2-7; TRBD2 agrees at 7 bases. Per germline, CDR1 MNHNS and CDR2 SASEGT. The CDR3 is 15 residues long. V trimming: 8 bases; J trimming: 5 bases; junction bases outside the gene matches: 15. The DNA for the CDR3 is TGTGCCAGCTATAGGGCAGCTGGAGGGAGGGACGAGCAGTACTTC. The encoded protein is CASYRAAGGRDEQYF.

The genes are TRBV6-5 and TRBJ2-3; maybe TRBD2 (6 bases). Germline V gene lookup returns CDR1 MNHEY and CDR2 SVGAGI. The CDR3 contains 13 residues. The V end was cut by 4 bases, the J end by 5 bases, with 10 bases between. Here the CDR3 reads CASSFGEEDTQYF. CDR3 nucleotides: TGTGCCAGCAGTTTCGGGGAGGAAGATACGCAGTATTTT.

The V call is TRBV27, the J call TRBJ1-1, with no clear D. The germline CDR1 and CDR2 sequences are MNHEY and SMNVEV (reference sequence). V was cut by 5 bases and J by 11 bases, with 15 bases left in between. The CDR3 runs to 12 residues. CDR3 in amino acids: CASSGPGYGAFF. The CDR3, as DNA: TGTGCCAGCAGTGGCCCCGGGTACGGGGCTTTCTTT.